Shown below are 19 T cell receptor beta chains from a single sample sequenced in a study of cytomegalovirus exposure and HLA in healthy donors. Assay: immunoSEQ multiplex PCR; the TCRdb copy retains only in-frame clones and omits some. In the table there are approximately 300,000 clones, roughly 85% of which are singletons. Material for sequencing was PBMCs. The receptor source for this set is a young woman in good health and CMV-seronegative.

This clone has only a few counts. The CDR3 sequence is CASSLGEGGHQPQHF. The CDR3 DNA sequence: TGTGCCAGCAGCTTAGGAGAGGGGGGGCATCAGCCCCAGCATTTT. This rearrangement joins TRBV7-2 to TRBJ1-5, with D perhaps TRBD1 (6 bases). CDR3 length: 15 residues. Germline-derived CDR1 and CDR2 are SGHTA and FQGNSA. The ends were cut back, 1 base at V and 5 bases at J, with 12 bases in the middle.

The chain recombines TRBV27 with TRBJ2-7; 7 bases map to TRBD2. The CDR3 runs to 14 residues. Germline CDR1 MNHEY, CDR2 SMNVEV (reference sequence). Trimming removed 3 bases from V and 12 bases from J; junction bases left unmatched: 14. In DNA form, the CDR3 reads TGTGCCAGCAGTTTGTCGGGGGGACGGGGAGAGGCGTACTTC. Translating it yields CASSLSGGRGEAYF.

The CDR3 sequence: CASSYATGVPYNEQFF. The CDR3, as DNA: TGTGCCAGCAGCTACGCGACAGGGGTTCCCTACAATGAGCAGTTCTTC. The rearrangement links TRBV7-2 to TRBJ2-1; 8 bases agree with TRBD1. Germline V lookup: CDR1 SGHTA, CDR2 FQGNSA. The CDR3 is 16 residues long. Losses at the gene ends were 4 bases for V and 2 bases for J; bases not matched to a gene: 7.

This clone came up once. Here the CDR3 reads CAWILTSGNTDTQYF. The CDR3 nucleotides read TGTGCCTGGATCCTTACTAGCGGAAACACAGATACGCAGTATTTT. The chain links TRBV30 to TRBJ2-3; 8 bases map to TRBD2. The CDR3 is 15 residues long. From germline, CDR1 is GTSNPN and CDR2 SVGIG (reference sequence). The V segment lost 4 bases and the J segment 2 bases; nucleotides outside the gene matches: 8.

V and J are TRBV7-3 and TRBJ2-7; 10 nucleotides match TRBD1. V was pared by 1 base and J by 3 bases, with 6 bases of the junction left unmatched. The CDR3 has 16 residues. CDR1 SGHTA and CDR2 FQGTGA come from the germline V gene. The chain's CDR3 is CASSLRSGTGDYEQYF. The CDR3, as DNA: TGTGCCAGCAGCTTAAGATCCGGGACAGGGGACTACGAGCAGTACTTC. Supplemented by reference TRBV7-3 and TRBJ2-7, the full variable domain reads GAGVSQTPSNKVTEKGKYVELRCDPISGHTALYWYRQSLGQGPEFLIYFQGTGAADDSGLPNDRFFAVRPEGSVSTLKIQRTERGDSAVYLCASSLRSGTGDYEQYFGPGTRLTVT.

The V and J genes are TRBV5-1 and TRBJ2-7, with 7 nucleotides matching TRBD2. From germline, CDR1 is SGHRS and CDR2 YFSETQ. The CDR3 has 16 residues. V was pared by 0 bases and J by 7 bases, with 13 bases of the junction left unmatched. The CDR3 loop is CASSLAGGLENTEQYF. In DNA, the CDR3 is TGCGCCAGCAGCTTGGCGGGGGGACTTGAGAATACTGAGCAGTACTTC.

The gene calls are TRBV27 and TRBJ2-7, with D maybe TRBD1 (6 bases). The CDR3 is made up of 16 amino acids. Trimming removed 8 bases from V and 2 bases from J, with 22 bases in between. Looked up from germline, CDR1 is MNHEY and CDR2 is SMNVEV (reference sequence). The CDR3 loop reads CASRPTHLGGTYEQYF. The CDR3, as DNA: TGTGCCAGCCGCCCCACCCACTTAGGGGGAACCTACGAGCAGTACTTC.

The sample holds one count of this clone. The chain employs TRBV6-5 and TRBJ2-5; D might be TRBD1 (6 bases). Looked up from germline, CDR1 is MNHEY and CDR2 is SVGAGI. The CDR3 is 14 amino acids. The V end lost 6 bases, the J end lost 2 bases, and 13 bases lay between the germline ends. The CDR3 here is CASSQQGQQETQYF. The CDR3 DNA is TGTGCCAGCAGCCAACAGGGTCAGCAAGAGACCCAGTACTTC.

The CDR3 bases are TGTGCCACCAGCAGAGATCTCATGGCGGGGATAAACAATGAGCAGTTCTTC. It codes for CATSRDLMAGINNEQFF. This rearrangement joins TRBV15 to TRBJ2-1; weak D call: TRBD2 (6 bases). Germline-derived CDR1 and CDR2 are LNHNV and YYDKDF (reference sequence). Trimming left V 0 bases short and J 5 bases short, with 17 bases between. The CDR3 consists of 17 residues.

This clone was found once. The J gene is TRBJ1-5, the V gene TRBV10-3, with 11 bases lining up with TRBD1. The V gene's germline CDR1 is ENHRY and CDR2 SYGVKD. This CDR3 has 14 amino acids. Losses at the gene ends were 5 bases for V and 5 bases for J; bases not matched to a gene: 2. The CDR3 bases are TGTGCCATCAGTTCGGGACAGGGGGATCAGCCCCAGCATTTT. Translation gives CAISSGQGDQPQHF.

This chain uses TRBV4-3 with TRBJ1-2; TRBD1 matches 7 bases. The CDR3 runs to 14 residues. Trimming removed 0 bases from V and 6 bases from J; junction bases left unmatched: 4. The germline V gene has CDR1 LGHNA and CDR2 YSLEER. This CDR3 is CASSQDRGPDGYTF. CDR3 nucleotide sequence: TGCGCCAGCAGCCAAGATAGGGGGCCCGATGGCTACACCTTC.

The V call is TRBV7-2, the J call TRBJ1-2; the D gene is possibly TRBD1 (6 bases). The CDR3 length is 15 residues. Germline V gene data show CDR1 as SGHTA and CDR2 as FQGNSA. Trimming removed 1 base at V and 4 bases at J, with 13 bases between. The CDR3 region has the DNA TGTGCCAGCAGCTTAGAAGGCACAGGGAGCTATGGCTACACCTTC. This codes for CASSLEGTGSYGYTF.

The chain links TRBV6-6 to TRBJ2-5; maybe TRBD1 (6 bases). Germline V gene data show CDR1 as MNHNY and CDR2 as SVGAGI (reference sequence). The CDR3 totals 15 residues. Trimming left V 6 bases short and J 2 bases short, with 16 bases between. The CDR3: CASRGQRAAQETQYF. The CDR3 DNA follows: TGTGCCAGCAGGGGACAAAGGGCAGCTCAAGAGACCCAGTACTTC.

The gene calls are TRBV28 and TRBJ1-1; 9 bases map to TRBD1. With 5 bases clipped from V and 10 bases from J, the junction kept 8 bases outside the gene matches. From germline, CDR1 is MDHEN and CDR2 SYDVKM. The CDR3 is 13 amino acids. For the CDR3, the DNA is TGTGCCAGCAGTCCCGGGACAGGGATCGGAGCTTTCTTT. Translated, it gives CASSPGTGIGAFF.

This sequence joins TRBV6-6 and TRBJ2-2, with 10 bases identical to TRBD2. V lost 6 bases to trimming and J lost 3 bases; unmatched junction nucleotides: 7. The CDR3 has 16 amino acids. Germline values: CDR1 MNHNY, CDR2 SVGAGI (reference sequence). CDR3 in DNA: TGTGCCAGCAGCTTTAGCGGGAGGCCTCACACCGGGGAGCTGTTTTTT. It specifies CASSFSGRPHTGELFF.

The chain is built from TRBV27 and TRBJ2-1, with 13 bases fitting TRBD2. Per germline, CDR1 MNHEY and CDR2 SMNVEV (reference sequence). J was trimmed by 4 bases and V by 4 bases; bases with no gene match: 4. The CDR3 has 16 amino acids. The CDR3 region has the DNA TGTGCCAGCAGTTCTTGGACTAGCGGGAGTTACAATGAGCAGTTCTTC. Its protein is CASSSWTSGSYNEQFF.

This clone appeared a single time. The J gene is TRBJ2-1, the V gene TRBV7-8; tentative D call: TRBD1 (5 bases). Germline-derived CDR1 and CDR2 are SGHVS and FQNEAQ. Trimming cost V 3 bases and J 8 bases, with 17 bases left between them. This CDR3 spans 15 amino acids. The CDR3 region is CASSFQRGRDYEQFF. CDR3 bases: TGTGCCAGCAGCTTTCAAAGGGGCAGGGATTATGAGCAGTTCTTC.

J is TRBJ2-5 and V is TRBV6-6, with 7 bases fitting TRBD1. This CDR3 is 13 amino acids long. V lost 6 bases and J lost 4; bases outside the gene matches: 5. Germline-derived CDR1 and CDR2 are MNHNY and SVGAGI (reference sequence). In nucleotides, the CDR3 is TGTGCCAGCAGCCCCGGGACAGTAGAGACCCAGTACTTC. Translated: CASSPGTVETQYF.

The chain couples TRBV27 to TRBJ2-1; 8 nucleotides align to TRBD2. The trim removed 8 bases at V and 5 bases at J, leaving 14 bases unmatched. Germline V gene data show CDR1 as MNHEY and CDR2 as SMNVEV (reference sequence). There are 16 residues in the CDR3. This CDR3 reads CASARLAGGSHNEQFF. CDR3 sequence (DNA): TGTGCCAGCGCACGACTGGCGGGAGGATCCCACAATGAGCAGTTCTTC.